The clone carrying this T cell receptor beta chain was observed at least ten times. Trimming pared 5 bases from V and 2 bases from J, leaving 11 bases between. Per germline, CDR1 MNHNS and CDR2 SASEGT. The CDR3 covers 14 residues. Unique molecular identifiers featured in how the TCRbeta library was prepared. TCRdb ran MiXCR on the PCR reads and lists one entry per CDR3 protein. The data show fewer than 550,000 distinct CDR3 sequences, with about a tenth seen just once and about 5% held by the top ten. This entry is derived from a study of T-cell reconstitution after alpha-beta-depleted transplantation in children.

This TCR came from a human donor who donated a stem cell graft to a child with acute myeloid leukemia. Sequenced here: PBMCs from the stem cell graft donor, sampled from the stem cell graft. V and J are TRBV6-1 and TRBJ2-3; D possibly corresponds to TRBD1 (6 bases). The CDR3 DNA reads as TGTGCCAGCAGTCCGGGACAAGACACAGATACGCAGTATTTT. Translation: CASSPGQDTDTQYF.